The 29 T cell receptor beta chains listed next were all sequenced from one sample in a study of shared clonotypes between healthy human individuals. CD8 cells regarded as naive lacked CD45RO, were positively chosen for CCR7, and omitted terminally differentiated effector memory CD45RA+ cells. The data were produced by immunoSEQ multiplex PCR, yet TCRdb's version contains in-frame clones alone and is incomplete. The data show about 1,800,000 clones, approximately 94% seen once. Sequenced: naive CD8+ T cells sorted from blood. Receptors were obtained from a man younger than 35 in good health.

V gene TRBV7-9 combines with J gene TRBJ2-2, with 10 nucleotides matching TRBD1. The CDR3 spans 14 residues. The junction had 3 bases not matched to a gene; V was cut back by 8 bases and J by 3 bases. CDR1 and CDR2 (germline): SEHNR, FQNEAQ (reference sequence). CDR3 in amino acids: CASGGTGDTGELFF. The CDR3 DNA sequence: TGTGCCAGCGGGGGGACAGGGGACACCGGGGAGCTGTTTTTT.

The genes are TRBV13 and TRBJ2-7, with 7 bases identical to TRBD1. The length of the CDR3 is 13 residues. The V and J ends lost 4 bases and 3 bases, in that order; junction bases with no gene match: 3. Germline lookup yields CDR1 PRHDT and CDR2 FYEKMQ (reference sequence). CDR3 DNA: TGTGCCAGCAGCTCCGGGACAGACTACGAGCAGTACTTC. Translating gives CASSSGTDYEQYF.

The rearrangement links TRBV11-2 to TRBJ1-1; D is perhaps TRBD1 (6 bases). Germline lookup yields CDR1 SGHAT and CDR2 FQNNGV. Trimming pared 5 bases from V and 4 bases from J, leaving 8 bases between. The length of the CDR3 is 12 residues. CDR3 coding DNA: TGTGCCAGCAGCCGGGGGGCCACTGAAGCTTTCTTT. It yields the protein CASSRGATEAFF.

Comments on this clone: Within the sample, other DNA sequences also encode this same CDR3. V usage is TRBV5-4 and J usage is TRBJ2-7, with a weak D call TRBD2 (6 bases). This CDR3 comprises 12 residues. From germline, CDR1 is SGHNT and CDR2 YYREEE (reference sequence). V lost 0 bases, J lost 6 bases, and 7 bases lay in between. CDR3: CASSLGRGEQYF. The DNA for the CDR3 is TGTGCCAGCAGCTTGGGGCGGGGCGAGCAGTACTTC.

This clone was seen more than once but under ten times. The chain links TRBV19 to TRBJ1-1; D is unresolved. Trimming shortened V by 5 bases and J by 8 bases, and 15 bases separated the two germline ends. Germline V gene lookup returns CDR1 LNHDA and CDR2 SQIVND (reference sequence). This CDR3 is built from 13 residues. CDR3 nucleotide sequence: TGTGCCAGTAGTGCGGACCTCGAGCAAGAAGCTTTCTTT. The encoded protein is CASSADLEQEAFF.

The chain recombines TRBV30 with TRBJ1-3; D might be TRBD1 (5 bases). The CDR3 length is 13 residues. The V end lost 4 bases, the J end lost 0 bases, and 7 bases lay between the germline ends. Looked up from germline, CDR1 is GTSNPN and CDR2 is SVGIG (reference sequence). CDR3 sequence (DNA): TGTGCCTGGACAGGGACCTCTGGAAACACCATATATTTT. This encodes CAWTGTSGNTIYF.

V and J are TRBV5-1 and TRBJ2-1; D is undetermined. CDR3 length: 16 residues. Germline-derived CDR1 and CDR2 are SGHRS and YFSETQ. Trimming took 0 bases from V and 0 from J, leaving 10 bases between them. CDR3 coding DNA: TGCGCCAGCAGCTTGGACACAGAGCCCTCCTACAATGAGCAGTTCTTC. Protein: CASSLDTEPSYNEQFF.

The chain links TRBV2 to TRBJ1-5; 7 bases match TRBD1. The germline V gene encodes CDR1 SNHLY and CDR2 FYNNEI. With V trimmed by 6 bases and J by 3 bases, 11 bases remained unmatched. The CDR3 extends over 16 amino acids. CDR3 DNA: TGTGCCAGCAGGGCCACAGGGGAAGGGGTCAATCAGCCCCAGCATTTT. It is translated as CASRATGEGVNQPQHF.

The chain uses TRBV6-5 and TRBJ2-3; TRBD2 might be the D (6 bases). This CDR3 spans 13 amino acids. Germline V gene sequence: CDR1 MNHEY, CDR2 SVGAGI. With 10 bases removed from V and 6 bases from J, the gap between germline ends came to 17 bases. CDR3 loop: CAIPGLAPDTQYF. In DNA form, the CDR3 reads TGTGCCATCCCGGGACTTGCCCCGGATACGCAGTATTTT.

For this clone: Other DNA variants within this sample encode the same CDR3. V gene TRBV4-1 combines with J gene TRBJ2-7; TRBD2 matches at 10 bases. The V and J ends lost 1 base and 2 bases, in that order; junction bases with no gene match: 2. This CDR3 region has 15 residues. CDR1 and CDR2 from the germline V gene are MGHRA and YSYEKL. CDR3: CASSQGLAGAYEQYF. The CDR3 DNA reads TGCGCCAGCAGCCAAGGGCTAGCGGGGGCCTACGAGCAGTACTTC.

In regard to this clone: An end of the junction does not agree with germline; a read error may underlie this. V usage is TRBV7-7 and J usage is TRBJ2-1; 9 bases align to TRBD1. The CDR3 runs 15 residues. Germline values: CDR1 SSHAT, CDR2 FNYEAQ (reference sequence). The CDR3 is CASSLSRGQGTEQFF. The CDR3 DNA follows: TGTGCTAGCAGCTTATCGAGGGGACAGGGCACTGAGCAGTTCTTC.

This chain joins TRBV27 and TRBJ2-1, with D uncertain. This CDR3 has 13 amino acids. Between the trimmed V and J ends, which lost 5 bases and 10 bases, there was a span of 15 bases. Germline lookup yields CDR1 MNHEY and CDR2 SMNVEV (reference sequence). The CDR3, as DNA: TGTGCCAGCAGTACCTATAAGGGTTGGGAGCAGTTCTTC. Amino acids: CASSTYKGWEQFF.

The V gene is TRBV19, the J gene TRBJ2-1, with 8 bases aligning to TRBD1. CDR3 size: 13 residues. Germline CDR1 reads LNHDA; CDR2 reads SQIVND (reference sequence). J gave up 10 bases and V 10 bases, and 12 bases lay outside the gene matches. CDR3 bases: TGTGCCACTAAATCCTTACAGGGGGTCGAGCAGTTCTTC. Translating it yields CATKSLQGVEQFF.

The V and J genes are TRBV14 and TRBJ1-1; possibly TRBD1 for D (5 bases). Germline lookup yields CDR1 SGHDN and CDR2 FVKESK. The CDR3 contains 13 residues. V lost 5 bases, J lost 3 bases, and 10 bases lay in between. Here the CDR3 reads CASSLGTDTEAFF. The CDR3 bases are TGTGCCAGCAGCTTAGGGACGGACACTGAAGCTTTCTTT.

V usage is TRBV27 and J usage is TRBJ1-1, with D tentatively TRBD1 (6 bases). Trimming cost V 8 bases and J 0 bases, with 10 bases left between them. CDR1 is MNHEY and CDR2 is SMNVEV in the germline V gene (reference sequence). CDR3 length: 13 amino acids. The CDR3 sequence: CASFDRMNTEAFF. The CDR3 bases are TGTGCCAGCTTTGACAGGATGAACACTGAAGCTTTCTTT.

CDR3 in amino acids: CASSFHGLAGGPLQETQYF. CDR3 sequence (DNA): TGTGCCAGCAGTTTCCACGGACTAGCGGGAGGGCCGCTTCAAGAGACCCAGTACTTC. The chain has TRBV27 and TRBJ2-5; TRBD2 matches 15 bases. With V trimmed by 3 bases and J by 2 bases, 10 bases remained unmatched. Germline values: CDR1 MNHEY, CDR2 SMNVEV (reference sequence). This CDR3 has 19 amino acids.

V gene TRBV5-4 combines with J gene TRBJ2-7, with 10 nucleotides matching TRBD2. J lost 1 base, V lost 5 bases, and 9 bases had no gene match. CDR1 is SGHNT and CDR2 is YYREEE in the germline V gene (reference sequence). The CDR3 extends over 16 amino acids. The CDR3 region has the DNA TGTGCCAGCAGTCAAGCCCGGACTAGCGGTTCCTACGAGCAGTACTTC. Its translation is CASSQARTSGSYEQYF.

V gene TRBV5-4 combines with J gene TRBJ1-5, with no clear D. Trimming stripped 4 bases from V and 6 bases from J, with 11 bases between. Germline values: CDR1 SGHNT, CDR2 YYREEE (reference sequence). There are 13 residues in the CDR3. CDR3 DNA sequence: TGTGCCAGCAGCCCTGGGAGCGGTCAGCCCCAGCATTTT. Residues: CASSPGSGQPQHF.

The gene calls are TRBV6-1 and TRBJ2-5, with unresolved D. With 7 bases removed from V and 5 bases from J, the gap between germline ends came to 8 bases. The germline V gene has CDR1 MNHNS and CDR2 SASEGT. The CDR3 runs to 11 residues. The CDR3 DNA sequence: TGTGCCAGCAAGGAGATGGAGACCCAGTACTTC. This translates into CASKEMETQYF.

The chain couples TRBV11-2 to TRBJ1-2; D gene uncertain. CDR3 length: 14 amino acids. Germline CDR1 and CDR2: SGHAT and FQNNGV. Between the trimmed V and J ends, which lost 1 base and 7 bases, there was a span of 13 bases. CDR3 region: CASSLAGLPGGYTF. In DNA, the CDR3 is TGTGCCAGCAGCTTAGCAGGCCTACCTGGTGGCTACACCTTC.

The genes are TRBV28 and TRBJ2-7; weak D call: TRBD2 (5 bases). V was cut by 2 bases and J by 3 bases, with 8 bases left in between. The CDR3 contains 13 residues. Per germline, CDR1 MDHEN and CDR2 SYDVKM. DNA for the CDR3: TGTGCCAGCAGTTTACGGACTTTCTACGAGCAGTACTTC. This encodes CASSLRTFYEQYF. Looking up the rest from reference TRBV28 and TRBJ2-7 gives the full variable domain: DVKVTQSSRYLVKRTGEKVFLECVQDMDHENMFWYRQDPGLGLRLIYFSYDVKMKEKGDIPEGYSVSREKKERFSLILESASTNQTSMYLCASSLRTFYEQYFGPGTRLTVT.

The rearrangement joins TRBV19 to TRBJ2-7, with 8 bases that match TRBD1. Germline CDR1 is LNHDA and CDR2 is SQIVND (reference sequence). The CDR3 spans 14 residues. With 4 bases clipped from V and 5 bases from J, the junction kept 7 bases outside the gene matches. Here the CDR3 DNA reads TGTGCCAGTAGTAAGGACAGGGAGGAAGACGAGCAGTACTTC. It is translated as CASSKDREEDEQYF.

This clone was counted only a few times. The same CDR3 can be traced to other DNA sequences in this sample. This chain uses TRBV28 with TRBJ2-7; 7 bases match TRBD1. CDR1 is MDHEN and CDR2 is SYDVKM in the germline V gene. The CDR3 runs 14 residues. With 6 bases clipped from V and 0 bases from J, the junction kept 5 bases outside the gene matches. CDR3 nucleotide sequence: TGTGCCAGCAGCCAGACAGGGAGCTCCTACGAGCAGTACTTC. It translates to CASSQTGSSYEQYF.

The V and J genes are TRBV27 and TRBJ1-4; 7 positions match TRBD1. This CDR3 has 15 amino acids. Germline V gene sequence: CDR1 MNHEY, CDR2 SMNVEV (reference sequence). V lost 8 bases to trimming and J lost 4 bases; unmatched junction nucleotides: 10. The CDR3 DNA sequence: TGTGCCAGCTGTTCCCTACAGGGGTTTAATGAAAAACTGTTTTTT. Protein sequence: CASCSLQGFNEKLFF.

This chain uses TRBV11-2 with TRBJ2-5; a weak D match, TRBD2 (6 bases). Trimming left V 5 bases short and J 4 bases short, with 17 bases between. CDR1 and CDR2 from the germline V gene are SGHAT and FQNNGV. CDR3 length equals 15 residues. The CDR3 nucleotides read TGTGCCAGCAGCCTTTTTTCGAGCGGGCTAGAGACCCAGTACTTC. Protein: CASSLFSSGLETQYF.

The gene calls are TRBV4-1 and TRBJ1-4; D is uncertain. The V gene lost 5 bases and the J gene lost 0 bases, with 10 bases spanning the gap. From germline, CDR1 is MGHRA and CDR2 YSYEKL. CDR3 length equals 15 residues. CDR3 in DNA: TGCGCCAGCAGCTTGATTGTGGCAACTAATGAAAAACTGTTTTTT. Translating it yields CASSLIVATNEKLFF.

A word on this clone: The sample holds other DNA sequences that translate to the same CDR3. The genes are TRBV7-9 and TRBJ2-7; no definite D call. The V gene lost 1 base and the J gene lost 1 base, with 2 bases spanning the gap. Looked up from germline, CDR1 is SEHNR and CDR2 is FQNEAQ (reference sequence). The CDR3 is made up of 12 amino acids. This chain's CDR3 is CASSLESYEQYF. Here the CDR3 DNA reads TGTGCCAGCAGCTTAGAATCCTACGAGCAGTACTTC.

The J gene is TRBJ2-6, the V gene TRBV6-1; D may match TRBD1 or TRBD2 (5 bases each). Germline V gene data show CDR1 as MNHNS and CDR2 as SASEGT. This CDR3 has 11 residues. CDR3 region: CAGGWANVLTF. In nucleotides, the CDR3 is TGTGCTGGGGGTTGGGCCAACGTCCTGACTTTC.

With respect to this clone: At one of its ends the junction is not consistent with the germline gene, which may arise from a read error. The chain is built from TRBV7-7 and TRBJ2-7; 9 bases map to TRBD1. This CDR3 is 16 amino acids long. CDR1 is SSHAT and CDR2 is FNYEAQ in the germline V gene (reference sequence). CDR3 amino acids: CASSGWTGEGTYEQYF. CDR3 sequence (DNA): TGTGCTAGCAGCGGGTGGACAGGGGAAGGCACCTACGAGCAGTACTTC.